One sample yielded the 13 T cell receptor beta chains listed below, sequenced in a study of T cell responses to AZD1222 COVID-19 vaccine. Measured with immunoSEQ multiplex PCR; TCRdb has only the in-frame clones, and not every one. The sample includes about 55,000 clones, about 89% seen only once; the top ten take around 2%. The specimen was peripheral blood, collected on day 0 of AZD1222 vaccination. Every receptor here comes from an adult in good health.

The V call is TRBV14, the J call TRBJ2-7; 10 nucleotides agree with TRBD1. J gave up 1 base and V 1 base, and 7 bases lay outside the gene matches. There are 17 residues in the CDR3. Germline CDR1 SGHDN, CDR2 FVKESK. CDR3 nucleotides: TGTGCCAGCAGCCAAGTTCATCCGGGACAGGGGTCCTACGAGCAGTACTTC. It encodes CASSQVHPGQGSYEQYF.

The chain employs TRBV27 and TRBJ1-5, with D hard to call. CDR1 is MNHEY and CDR2 is SMNVEV in the germline V gene (reference sequence). The V end lost 3 bases, the J end lost 1 base, and 7 bases lay between the germline ends. The CDR3 is 14 amino acids. CDR3 sequence reads: CASSFHGSNQPQHF. The CDR3 DNA sequence: TGTGCCAGCAGTTTCCACGGGAGCAATCAGCCCCAGCATTTT.

CDR3 sequence: CASKNLGNTGELFF. CDR3 bases: TGCGCCAGCAAAAATCTGGGTAACACCGGGGAGCTGTTTTTT. V usage is TRBV5-1 and J usage is TRBJ2-2; D gene ambiguous. The germline V and J ends were trimmed by 6 bases and 2 bases, with 11 bases remaining between them. CDR1 is SGHRS and CDR2 is YFSETQ in the germline V gene. The CDR3 extends over 14 amino acids.

CDR3: CASSPYPGQGPQPQHF. The CDR3 region has the DNA TGTGCCAGCAGCCCTTATCCCGGACAGGGTCCGCAGCCCCAGCATTTT. The chain carries TRBV7-8 and TRBJ1-5; TRBD1 matches at 8 bases. The CDR3 length is 16 residues. Trimming at V came to 5 bases and at J to 7 bases, leaving 13 bases not matched to a gene. The germline CDR1 and CDR2 sequences are SGHVS and FQNEAQ.

The chain links TRBV9 to TRBJ2-3; D gene ambiguous. CDR1 SGDLS and CDR2 YYNGEE come from the germline V gene. The CDR3 covers 13 residues. V lost 0 bases, J lost 5 bases, and 7 bases lay in between. The CDR3 DNA reads TGTGCCAGCAGCGTAGGGTTGTTAGATACGCAGTATTTT. This translates into CASSVGLLDTQYF.

The chain is built from TRBV18 and TRBJ1-3, with unresolved D. The V gene lost 6 bases and the J gene lost 10 bases, with 10 bases spanning the gap. This CDR3 is built from 11 residues. Germline V gene data show CDR1 as KGHSH and CDR2 as LQKENI. CDR3 protein: CASSEVETIYF. CDR3 DNA: TGTGCCAGCTCCGAAGTAGAGACCATATATTTT.

This clone was seen a single time. The V call is TRBV5-1, the J call TRBJ2-2, with 8 bases matching TRBD1. Germline V gene lookup returns CDR1 SGHRS and CDR2 YFSETQ. V shed 4 bases, J shed 6 bases, and the junction held 2 bases outside the gene matches. The CDR3 length is 13 residues. This CDR3 is CASSLDRAGELFF. Written as DNA, the CDR3 is TGCGCCAGCAGCCTGGACAGGGCCGGGGAGCTGTTTTTT.

The chain joins TRBV28 to TRBJ1-4; 8 bases are shared with TRBD1. Germline V lookup: CDR1 MDHEN, CDR2 SYDVKM. V lost 2 bases to trimming and J lost 4 bases; unmatched junction nucleotides: 9. CDR3 length: 17 residues. This CDR3 reads CASSLLLRGHNNEKLFF. The CDR3 DNA reads as TGTGCCAGCAGTTTACTCCTCAGGGGGCACAATAATGAAAAACTGTTTTTT.

This chain joins TRBV5-1 and TRBJ2-3, with 8 bases that match TRBD2. CDR3 length: 15 amino acids. Germline-derived CDR1 and CDR2 are SGHRS and YFSETQ. Trimming cost V 4 bases and J 6 bases; bases outside gene matches: 10. CDR3 in amino acids: CASSVGLGGRDTQYF. DNA of the CDR3: TGCGCCAGCAGCGTGGGACTAGGGGGTAGGGATACGCAGTATTTT.

J is TRBJ1-4 and V is TRBV5-5; 10 bases agree with TRBD1. Germline trimming cut 2 bases from V and 1 base from J; bases unmatched to any gene: 2. Germline CDR1 SGHKS, CDR2 YYEKEE (reference sequence). The CDR3 extends over 16 amino acids. Here the CDR3 DNA reads TGTGCCAGCAGCTTAGGGGACAGGGGAACTAATGAAAAACTGTTTTTT. The encoded protein is CASSLGDRGTNEKLFF.

This clone has only one observation. The J gene is TRBJ1-2, the V gene TRBV19, with a weak D call TRBD1 (6 bases). V was clipped by 1 base and J by 0 bases, with 9 bases between them. Germline lookup yields CDR1 LNHDA and CDR2 SQIVND (reference sequence). The CDR3 spans 15 residues. The CDR3, as DNA: TGTGCCAGTAGTATAGTAGGACAGCCTAACTATGGCTACACCTTC. Amino acid sequence: CASSIVGQPNYGYTF.

The J gene is TRBJ2-1, the V gene TRBV9, with D perhaps matching TRBD1 (5 bases). Trimming pared 0 bases from V and 5 bases from J, leaving 15 bases between. This CDR3 comprises 16 residues. Germline V lookup: CDR1 SGDLS, CDR2 YYNGEE. The CDR3 coding sequence is TGTGCCAGCAGCGTAGGGGGCGCCAGGTTGGACAATGAGCAGTTCTTC. Translated: CASSVGGARLDNEQFF. The whole variable domain, remainder taken from reference TRBV9 and TRBJ2-1, is DSGVTQTPKHLITATGQRVTLRCSPRSGDLSVYWYQQSLDQGLQFLIQYYNGEERAKGNILERFSAQQFPDLHSELNLSSLELGDSALYFCASSVGGARLDNEQFFGPGTRLTVL.

This rearrangement joins TRBV19 to TRBJ2-2; the match to TRBD2 covers 11 bases. Germline V gene sequence: CDR1 LNHDA, CDR2 SQIVND (reference sequence). V shed 6 bases, J shed 6 bases, and the junction held 9 bases outside the gene matches. This CDR3 comprises 16 residues. CDR3 in DNA: TGTGCCAGTAGCTCTAGCGGGAGGTATTCTCCCGGGGAGCTGTTTTTT. Translated, it gives CASSSSGRYSPGELFF. Based on the CDR3 plus reference TRBV19 and TRBJ2-2, the full variable domain is DGGITQSPKYLFRKEGQNVTLSCEQNLNHDAMYWYRQDPGQGLRLIYYSQIVNDFQKGDIAEGYSVSREKKESFPLTVTSAQKNPTAFYLCASSSSGRYSPGELFFGEGSRLTVL.